A single sample gave rise to the 14 T cell receptor beta chains below, sequenced in a study of CD8+ T cells in alopecia areata. Isolated RNA was reverse transcribed into cDNA used as the sequencing template. TCRdb's copy holds only in-frame clones and misses some; the assay was immunoSEQ multiplex PCR. The sample records around 200,000 clones, 45% to 75% being singletons. Documented treatment: oral pan-JAK inhibitor, 5-10 mg twice daily. The input for sequencing was CD4+ T cells sorted from blood, taken at week 4, from a patient treated with tofacitinib. Every receptor here comes from a human donor with alopecia areata.

This clone is a singleton in its sample. This chain connects TRBV7-2 to TRBJ2-7, with 7 bases lining up with TRBD1. After removal of 3 bases from V and 6 bases from J, the junction contained 2 bases not matched to a gene. Germline values: CDR1 SGHTA, CDR2 FQGNSA. This CDR3 spans 12 amino acids. The CDR3 nucleotides are TGTGCCAGCAGCTTTGACAGGGTCGAGCAGTACTTC. Amino acid sequence: CASSFDRVEQYF.

In this sample, this clone turned up once. The V gene is TRBV18, the J gene TRBJ2-7; D unresolved. Per the germline V gene, CDR1 is KGHSH and CDR2 is LQKENI. V lost 0 bases and J 6 bases, leaving 9 bases between the germline ends. This CDR3 is built from 13 residues. The CDR3 coding sequence is TGTGCCAGCTCACCACCGATCGCTGTCGAGCAGTACTTC. Translated: CASSPPIAVEQYF. Based on the CDR3 plus reference TRBV18 and TRBJ2-7, the full variable domain is NAGVMQNPRHLVRRRGQEARLRCSPMKGHSHVYWYRQLPEEGLKFMVYLQKENIIDESGMPKERFSAEFPKEGPSILRIQQVVRGDSAAYFCASSPPIAVEQYFGPGTRLTVT.

The chain carries TRBV5-1 and TRBJ2-7, with D possibly matching TRBD1 (5 bases). The germline V gene encodes CDR1 SGHRS and CDR2 YFSETQ. Trimming shortened V by 7 bases and J by 3 bases, and 17 bases separated the two germline ends. This CDR3 comprises 14 residues. CDR3 nucleotide sequence: TGCGCCAGCGGTCTTCTGGGGCAGCACTACGAGCAGTACTTC. This translates into CASGLLGQHYEQYF.

The chain employs TRBV11-2 and TRBJ1-4; maybe TRBD1 (5 bases). The CDR3 spans 16 residues. V was shortened by 2 bases and J by 8 bases, with 18 bases between the two germline ends. Germline V gives CDR1 SGHAT, CDR2 FQNNGV. In nucleotides, the CDR3 is TGTGCCAGCAGCTTACCGCTCGGGGGGATTAGGGAAAAACTGTTTTTT. This codes for CASSLPLGGIREKLFF.

This clone showed up just a few times. The junction departs from the called germline gene at one end, perhaps through a read error. V is TRBV2 and J is TRBJ2-1, with D unresolved. The CDR3 runs to 11 residues. CDR1 SNHLY and CDR2 FYNNEI come from the germline V gene. CDR3 DNA: TGTGCCAGCAGGGAAGGCAATGAGCAGTTCTTC. Its translation is CASREGNEQFF.

The rearrangement joins TRBV11-2 to TRBJ2-2, with D hard to call. The CDR3 is made up of 13 amino acids. Trimming removed 7 bases from V and 6 bases from J, with 12 bases in between. Germline CDR1 SGHAT, CDR2 FQNNGV. The DNA for the CDR3 is TGTGCCAGCAAACCGGCAGGCGCCGGGGAGCTGTTTTTT. It is translated as CASKPAGAGELFF.

This clone was recorded a few times. The CDR3 spells CASSLGTGLNTGELFF. CDR3 DNA: TGTGCCAGCAGCCTGGGGACAGGGTTAAACACCGGGGAGCTGTTTTTT. The chain recombines TRBV4-2 with TRBJ2-2; 9 bases align to TRBD1. The V and J ends lost 4 bases and 2 bases, in that order; junction bases with no gene match: 5. The germline gives CDR1 LGHNA, CDR2 YNFKEQ. CDR3 length: 16 residues.

The chain is built from TRBV15 and TRBJ2-7; D ambiguous. Trimming shortened V by 1 base and J by 7 bases, and 11 bases separated the two germline ends. Germline V gives CDR1 LNHNV, CDR2 YYDKDF (reference sequence). The CDR3 contains 13 residues. CDR3 nucleotides: TGTGCCACCAGCAGAGGCCCCGTGGGGGAGCAGTACTTC. Encoded protein: CATSRGPVGEQYF.

The chain combines TRBV7-2 with TRBJ2-5; unclear D gene. This CDR3 comprises 14 residues. Germline V CDR1 and CDR2: SGHTA, FQGNSA. The ends were cut back, 6 bases at V and 5 bases at J, with 16 bases in the middle. CDR3 DNA sequence: TGTGCCAGCAGGAAAACGGGTAGTTCGGAGACCCAGTACTTC. As protein: CASRKTGSSETQYF.

The gene calls are TRBV9 and TRBJ1-2; D not resolved. The CDR3 sequence is 15 residues long. Trimming cost V 4 bases and J 3 bases, with 16 bases left between them. Germline CDR1 SGDLS, CDR2 YYNGEE. For the CDR3, the DNA is TGTGCCAGCAGCCAACGGAACATCCCTGACTATGGCTACACCTTC. Protein product: CASSQRNIPDYGYTF.

The rearrangement uses TRBV29-1 and TRBJ2-5, with 9 bases lining up with TRBD1. Germline values: CDR1 SQVTM, CDR2 ANQGSEA. The CDR3 runs to 15 residues. Trimming took 7 bases from V and 5 from J; bases not matched to a gene: 14. The CDR3 spells CSASSPGQGSETQYF. DNA for the CDR3: TGCAGCGCATCGTCACCGGGACAGGGATCGGAGACCCAGTACTTC.

This chain uses TRBV29-1 with TRBJ1-4; 8 nucleotides align to TRBD1. The CDR3 has 16 amino acids. The J segment lost 0 bases and the V segment lost 7 bases, leaving 10 bases of the junction unmatched. The V gene's germline CDR1 is SQVTM and CDR2 ANQGSEA. CDR3 in DNA: TGCAGCGCCTGGCTAACGGGACAGGCAACTAATGAAAAACTGTTTTTT. It specifies CSAWLTGQATNEKLFF.

This chain links TRBV2 with TRBJ2-5; tentatively, D is TRBD1 or TRBD2 (5 bases each). Germline V CDR1 and CDR2: SNHLY, FYNNEI. Trimming pared 6 bases from V and 5 bases from J, leaving 13 bases between. This CDR3 is 13 amino acids long. CDR3 sequence reads: CASSGGWGETQYF. The CDR3 DNA follows: TGTGCCAGCAGCGGAGGATGGGGCGAGACCCAGTACTTC.

The rearrangement uses TRBV29-1 and TRBJ2-1; TRBD2 matches at 7 bases. The germline CDR1 and CDR2 sequences are SQVTM and ANQGSEA. V lost 7 bases and J lost 1; bases outside the gene matches: 10. CDR3 length: 15 residues. In nucleotides, the CDR3 is TGCAGCGCCTCCCTCTGGGGGGGTTCCTACAATGAGCAGTTCTTC. It is translated as CSASLWGGSYNEQFF.